This TCR beta chain stems from a study of shared clonotypes between healthy human individuals. Study-level points and caveats: Clonotype sharing among the donors was expected to vary with sequencing depth. With a handful of donors compared, 4.5% to 6.5% of naive CD4 clonotypes were shared.

Per the original methods: There were no quality scores in the junction-only immunoSEQ sequences, so filtering differed. Method: immunoSEQ multiplex PCR; TCRdb's copy keeps in-frame clones and lacks some. V, J and clone size were drawn from that table, and D and trimming were deduced from the DNA. Among some 1,600,000 clones, approximately 98% were seen once, and the ten largest hold 0.4% to 0.55%. Splitting of CD4+ cells produced CD45RA+ naive and CD45RA-negative memory subsets. Remarks on this clone: Its antigen is unknown.

Sample: naive CD4+ T cells sorted from blood. Indicated subset: CD45RA+ positively selected. The TCR originated in a man aged 25-45 years in good health.

CDR3: CASSGIGQNTEAFF. Here the CDR3 DNA reads TGTGCCAGCAGTGGGATCGGGCAGAACACTGAAGCTTTCTTT. This rearrangement joins TRBV25-1 to TRBJ1-1; no firm D call. This CDR3 contains 14 residues. Germline V gene lookup returns CDR1 MGHDK and CDR2 SYGVNS. Trimming cost V 4 bases and J 1 base, with 10 bases left between them.